This T cell receptor (beta chain) is from a study of blood T cells in healthy people across ages. Findings and limits, study-wide: Older age went with lower TCR beta diversity per million T cells, in a roughly linear way. Researchers deemed the diversity estimates from one million T cells underestimates.

Using a J-beta primer mix together with a sample-barcoded 5' primer, a second PCR was run for roughly 6 to 12 cycles. There were at least 2.5 million CDR3-containing paired-end reads obtained from each sample. TCRdb recomputed calls from the 5' RACE reads with MiXCR, one row per CDR3 protein. The table shows roughly 830,000 distinct CDR3 sequences, with approximately 59% occurring only once. A word on this clonotype: Its antigen is not known.

The CDR3 is made up of 15 amino acids. CDR1 SGDLS and CDR2 YYNGEE come from the germline V gene. The V end lost 2 bases, the J end lost 8 bases, and 17 bases lay between the germline ends. Isolation recovered at least 6.5 million PBMCs from every sample. The clonotype was recovered from a man in his thirties or forties in good health. V and J are TRBV9 and TRBJ2-1, with D maybe TRBD1 (7 bases). Sequenced: blood. The CDR3 DNA sequence: TGTGCCAGCAGCGTGCAGGGGGGCTCCGTTGATGAGCAGTTCTTC. Translated, it gives CASSVQGGSVDEQFF.